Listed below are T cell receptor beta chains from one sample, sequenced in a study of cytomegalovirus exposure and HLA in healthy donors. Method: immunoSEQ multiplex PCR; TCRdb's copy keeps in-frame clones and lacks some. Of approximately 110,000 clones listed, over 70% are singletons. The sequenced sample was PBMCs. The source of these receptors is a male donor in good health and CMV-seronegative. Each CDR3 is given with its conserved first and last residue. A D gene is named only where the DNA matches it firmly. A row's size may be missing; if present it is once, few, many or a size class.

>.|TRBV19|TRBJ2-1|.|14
CASTGLPSDNEQFF
TGTGCCAGCACCGGACTTCCCAGTGACAATGAGCAGTTCTTC
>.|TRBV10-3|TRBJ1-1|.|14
CAIATTVTDTEAFF
TGTGCCATCGCGACGACAGTGACCGACACTGAAGCTTTCTTT
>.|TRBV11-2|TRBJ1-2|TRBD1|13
CASSPSGGYGYTF
TGTGCCAGCAGCCCGTCAGGGGGCTACGGCTACACCTTC
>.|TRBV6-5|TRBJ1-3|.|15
CASRPPRSSGNTIYF
TGTGCCAGCAGGCCCCCCCGGTCTTCTGGAAACACCATATATTTT
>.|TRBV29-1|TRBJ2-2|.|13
CSVGPGTTGELFF
TGCAGCGTTGGCCCGGGAACCACCGGGGAGCTGTTTTTT
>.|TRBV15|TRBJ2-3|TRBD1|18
CATSKSRDRGDSVDTQYF
TGTGCCACCAGCAAAAGCCGGGACAGGGGGGATTCAGTAGATACGCAGTATTTT
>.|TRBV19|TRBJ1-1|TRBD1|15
CASSMEDREDTEAFF
TGTGCCAGTAGTATGGAGGACAGGGAAGACACTGAAGCTTTCTTT
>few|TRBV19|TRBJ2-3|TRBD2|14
CASRRRERTDTQYF
TGTGCCAGTCGTAGGCGGGAGAGAACAGATACGCAGTATTTT
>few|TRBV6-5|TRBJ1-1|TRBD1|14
CASSNRQGDLLAFF
TGTGCCAGCAGCAATAGACAGGGAGACTTGCTTGCTTTCTTT
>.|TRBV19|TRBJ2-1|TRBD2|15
CASIGEGGFYNEQFF
TGTGCCAGTATCGGGGAGGGAGGGTTTTACAATGAGCAGTTCTTC
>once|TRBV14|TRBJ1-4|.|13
CASSLGANEKLFF
TGTGCCAGCAGCCTAGGGGCTAATGAAAAACTGTTTTTT
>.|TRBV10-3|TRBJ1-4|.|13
CASMAREGEKLFF
TGTGCCAGCATGGCCCGGGAAGGTGAAAAACTGTTTTTT
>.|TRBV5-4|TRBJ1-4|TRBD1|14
CASSPGTVQPKLFF
TGTGCCAGCAGCCCCGGGACAGTTCAGCCAAAACTGTTTTTT
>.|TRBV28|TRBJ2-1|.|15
CASSLSRTRGNEQFF
TGTGCCAGCAGTTTAAGTCGGACCCGGGGCAATGAGCAGTTCTTC
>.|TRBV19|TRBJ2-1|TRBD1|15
CASSISGGQGIRQFF
TGTGCCAGTAGTATCTCAGGGGGACAGGGCATCCGGCAGTTCTTC
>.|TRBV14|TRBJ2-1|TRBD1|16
CASSQLGGQGRIRQFF
TGTGCCAGCAGCCAATTAGGAGGACAGGGGAGGATCAGGCAGTTCTTC
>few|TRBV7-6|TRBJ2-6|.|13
CASSSSGANVLTF
TGTGCCAGCAGCTCATCTGGGGCCAACGTCCTGACTTTC
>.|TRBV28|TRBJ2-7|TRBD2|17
CASSSFGRTSGTYEQYF
TGTGCCAGCAGCTCCTTTGGGAGGACTAGCGGGACCTACGAGCAGTACTTC
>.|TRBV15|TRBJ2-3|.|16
CATSSRLATSTDTQYF
TGTGCCACCAGCAGTCGACTGGCGACTAGCACAGATACGCAGTATTTT
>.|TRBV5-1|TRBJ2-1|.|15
CASSPIGLLSNEQFF
TGCGCCAGCAGCCCGATAGGACTTCTATCCAATGAGCAGTTCTTC
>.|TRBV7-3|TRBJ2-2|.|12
CASSFQTGELFF
TGTGCCAGCAGCTTCCAGACCGGGGAGCTGTTTTTT
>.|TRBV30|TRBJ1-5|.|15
CAWAAMAGVGQPQHF
TGTGCCTGGGCCGCTATGGCGGGGGTGGGTCAGCCCCAGCATTTT
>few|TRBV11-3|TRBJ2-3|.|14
CASSLVTGSDTQYF
TGTGCCAGCAGCTTAGTAACAGGTAGCGATACGCAGTATTTT
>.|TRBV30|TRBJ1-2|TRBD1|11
CACTGGYGYTF
TGTGCCTGCACAGGGGGCTATGGCTACACCTTC
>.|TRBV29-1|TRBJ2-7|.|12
CSVVAATYEQYF
TGCAGCGTTGTGGCAGCGACCTACGAGCAGTACTTC
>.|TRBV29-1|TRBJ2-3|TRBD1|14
CSVGGRGSTDTQYF
TGCAGCGTTGGGGGCAGGGGGTCCACAGATACGCAGTATTTT
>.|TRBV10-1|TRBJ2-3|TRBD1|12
CASSTGGRTQYF
TGCGCCAGCAGTACAGGGGGCCGTACGCAGTATTTT
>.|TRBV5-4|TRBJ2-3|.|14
CASSLARHTDTQYF
TGTGCCAGCAGCTTGGCGCGCCACACAGATACGCAGTATTTT
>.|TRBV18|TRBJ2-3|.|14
CASSPDSSTDTQYF
TGTGCCAGCTCACCAGACAGCTCTACAGATACGCAGTATTTT
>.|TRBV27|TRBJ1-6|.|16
CASSGREYTYNSPLHF
TGTGCCAGCAGCGGCAGGGAATATACCTATAATTCACCCCTCCACTTT
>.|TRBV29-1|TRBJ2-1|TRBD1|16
CSVLRAGTGSYNEQFF
TGCAGCGTTCTAAGGGCCGGGACAGGGTCCTACAATGAGCAGTTCTTC
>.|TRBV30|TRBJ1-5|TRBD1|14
CAWNRDRGNQPQHF
TGTGCCTGGAATAGGGACAGGGGAAATCAGCCCCAGCATTTT
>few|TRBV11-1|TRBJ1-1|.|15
CASSPAERLNTEAFF
TGTGCCAGCAGCCCTGCAGAGAGGCTTAACACTGAAGCTTTCTTT
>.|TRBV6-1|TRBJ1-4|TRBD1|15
CASSEGGGRNEKLFF
TGTGCCAGCAGTGAAGGAGGGGGCCGTAATGAAAAACTGTTTTTT
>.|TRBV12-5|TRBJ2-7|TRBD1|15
CASGTGRTGVYEQYF
TGTGCTAGTGGAACCGGGAGGACAGGGGTCTACGAGCAGTACTTC
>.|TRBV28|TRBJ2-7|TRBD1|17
CASSSLGGQGASHEQYF
TGTGCCAGCAGTTCGCTAGGGGGACAGGGGGCGAGCCACGAGCAGTACTTC
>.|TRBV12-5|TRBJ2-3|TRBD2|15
CASGLPPGLADTQYF
TGTGCTAGTGGTTTGCCCCCCGGACTAGCGGATACGCAGTATTTT
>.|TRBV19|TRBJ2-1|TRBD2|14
CASSSGSSYNEQFF
TGTGCCAGTAGTAGCGGGAGCTCCTACAATGAGCAGTTCTTC
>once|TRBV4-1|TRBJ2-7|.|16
CASSQEGGVVIGEQYF
TGCGCCAGCAGCCAAGAGGGGGGAGTGGTGATAGGCGAGCAGTACTTC
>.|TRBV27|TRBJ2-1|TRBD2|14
CASSWGGSSNEQFF
TGTGCCAGCAGTTGGGGCGGGAGCTCCAATGAGCAGTTCTTC